This T cell receptor beta chain was sequenced for a study of cytomegalovirus exposure and HLA in healthy donors. The trim removed 6 bases at V and 0 bases at J, leaving 1 base unmatched. The CDR3 is made up of 14 amino acids. Germline CDR1 reads LNHDA; CDR2 reads SQIVND (reference sequence). This PCR relied on a set of 60 Vbeta primers and 13 Jbeta primers. Using immunoSEQ multiplex PCR, the repertoire was profiled, and TCRdb retains in-frame clones only, with some absent. The table has under 130,000 clones, approximately 72% seen once. Findings of the study overall: A later analysis linked a missense variant in DCLRE1C to the trimming of TCR beta V and J genes.

Of note for this clone: As yet, its antigen is unknown.

The source material was PBMCs. The sequence was obtained from a man under 40 in good health and CMV-seronegative. The chain recombines TRBV19 with TRBJ1-4, with 7 bases aligning to TRBD1. The chain's CDR3 is CASSGQATNEKLFF. CDR3 nucleotides: TGTGCCAGTAGCGGACAGGCAACTAATGAAAAACTGTTTTTT. The full variable domain, in which reference TRBV19 and TRBJ1-4 provide the parts outside the CDR3, is DGGITQSPKYLFRKEGQNVTLSCEQNLNHDAMYWYRQDPGQGLRLIYYSQIVNDFQKGDIAEGYSVSREKKESFPLTVTSAQKNPTAFYLCASSGQATNEKLFFGSGTQLSVL.